This is a list of T cell receptor beta chains from one sample in a study of T-cell reconstitution after alpha-beta-depleted transplantation in children. A single record per CDR3 protein comes from TCRdb applying MiXCR to the PCR reads. The table records about 350,000 distinct CDR3 sequences, 10% to 15% of them present only once. Sample: PBMCs, taken from the stem cell graft. These receptors originate from a human donor who donated a stem cell graft to a child with Fanconi anemia. The CDR3 runs from the conserved cysteine through the conserved F or W. The D gene is left open where the match is weak. Expanded clones are given a class, and other clones once, few, many or no size at all.

j_call d_call v_call clone_size cdr3_aa cdr3_nt
TRBJ2-5 TRBD2 TRBV5-6 many CASSLRASGGKTQYF TGTGCCAGCAGCTTGCGGGCTAGCGGGGGCAAGACCCAGTACTTC
TRBJ2-7 TRBD1 TRBV6-1 few CASSPGQGYRKQYF TGTGCCAGCAGCCCGGGACAGGGCTATAGAAAGCAGTACTTC
TRBJ1-1 NA TRBV19 few CASSRARRTEAFF TGTGCCAGCTCCCGGGCACGGCGCACTGAAGCTTTCTTT
TRBJ1-2 NA TRBV7-2 NA CASSLGGSPSGYTF TGTGCCAGCAGCTTAGGGGGGTCCCCTAGTGGCTACACCTTC
TRBJ2-5 NA TRBV5-1 NA CASSPSSGSSETQYF TGCGCCAGCAGCCCCTCGTCAGGCTCTTCGGAGACCCAGTACTTC
TRBJ1-1 TRBD1 TRBV20-1 few CSARDRTGGPEAFF TGCAGTGCTAGAGACCGGACAGGCGGCCCTGAAGCTTTCTTT
TRBJ2-1 TRBD1 TRBV18 few CASSGQAAGGSYNEQFF TGTGCCAGCTCTGGTCAGGCCGCAGGGGGCTCCTACAATGAGCAGTTCTTC
TRBJ1-1 NA TRBV18 few CASSPGPRNVNTEAFF TGTGCCAGCTCACCCGGGCCCAGAAACGTGAACACTGAAGCTTTCTTT
TRBJ1-1 TRBD1 TRBV12-3/TRBV12-4 NA CASSFTGGANTEAFF TGTGCCAGCAGTTTCACAGGGGGAGCGAACACTGAAGCTTTCTTT
TRBJ1-5 NA TRBV7-8 few CASSLKAEYQPQHF TGTGCCAGCAGCTTAAAGGCGGAATATCAGCCCCAGCATTTT
TRBJ1-5 NA TRBV7-2 NA CASSLVWGEYQPQHF TGTGCCAGCAGCTTAGTTTGGGGGGAGTACCAGCCCCAGCATTTT
TRBJ2-2 NA TRBV3-1 few CASPALTGELFF TGTGCCAGTCCTGCCTTAACCGGGGAGCTGTTTTTT
TRBJ2-5 NA TRBV5-1 many CASSLGGVQETQYF TGCGCCAGCAGCTTGGGAGGGGTCCAAGAGACCCAGTACTTC
TRBJ1-2 NA TRBV12-3/TRBV12-4 NA CASSLSLGQTNYGYTF TGTGCCAGCAGTTTAAGTCTCGGACAGACGAACTATGGCTACACCTTC